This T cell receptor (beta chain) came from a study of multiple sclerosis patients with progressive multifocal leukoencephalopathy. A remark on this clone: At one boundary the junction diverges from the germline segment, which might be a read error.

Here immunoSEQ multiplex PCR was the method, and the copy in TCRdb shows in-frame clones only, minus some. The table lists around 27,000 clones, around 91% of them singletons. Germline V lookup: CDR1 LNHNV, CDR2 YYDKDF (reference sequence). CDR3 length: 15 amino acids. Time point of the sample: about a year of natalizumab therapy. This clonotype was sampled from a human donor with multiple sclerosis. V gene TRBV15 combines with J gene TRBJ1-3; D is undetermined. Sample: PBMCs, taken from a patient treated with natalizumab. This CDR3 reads CATSTRPLSENTIYF. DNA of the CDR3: TGTGCCACCAGCACAAGACCACTCTCTGAAAACACCATATATTTT.